This entry features one TCR beta chain sequence. No antigen is known for it. These data come from a study of spatial heterogeneity in lung cancer. The study, taken as a whole, reports: At resection, ubiquitous expanded tumor TCRs appeared in blood more than at follow-up.

J was trimmed by 7 bases and V by 4 bases; bases with no gene match: 6. Germline-derived CDR1 and CDR2 are DFQATT and SNEGSKA (reference sequence). The CDR3 has 13 amino acids. The time point: sample taken at primary tumor resection. The input material, whole RNA from tumor, nontumor lung or frozen PBMC, was sequenced unsorted. The donor population consisted of approximately 70 patients with untreated, early-stage non-small cell lung cancer. MiXCR, run by TCRdb on the 5' RACE reads, gives a single entry per CDR3 protein. There are 45,000 or so distinct CDR3 sequences in the sample; 12% occur only once, and 35% to 45% lies in the top ten.

The source material was PBMCs, sampled at surgery. The TCR originated in a female donor with early-stage non-small cell lung cancer. This chain joins TRBV20-1 and TRBJ1-2; 10 bases line up with TRBD1. The CDR3 bases are TGCAGTGCTATAGACAGGGGGCGAGGTGGCTACACCTTC. Translated, it gives CSAIDRGRGGYTF.